Given below is one T cell receptor beta chain in context. Its antigen is not identified. In patients chosen for sequencing, flow cytometry had shown CD8+CD57+ cell expansion. Profiles of TCR beta VDJ and CDR3 were generated from a genomic DNA template. TCRdb redid the calling of the reads with MiXCR, one entry per CDR3 protein. The table lists roughly 500,000 distinct CDR3 sequences, roughly 34% of them singletons. This record belongs to a study of CD8+CD57+ T cells in acquired aplastic anemia. Whole-study findings and limits: Statistical testing detected no significant gap in CD8+ Simpson's diversity between patients and controls. The study identified twenty-nine CD8+ CDR3 sequences shared by patients and controls.

This CDR3 has 12 residues. The V end lost 2 bases, the J end lost 3 bases, and 3 bases lay between the germline ends. CDR1 and CDR2 (germline): KGHDR, SFDVKD. V is TRBV24-1 and J is TRBJ1-1; D remains unclear. The sequenced sample consisted of sorted CD4+, CD8+, or CD8+CD57+ T cells (not recorded which) from PBMCs. The receptor was isolated from a human donor with aplastic anemia. As DNA, the CDR3 is TGTGCCACCAGTGATTATGACACTGAAGCTTTCTTT. Its translation is CATSDYDTEAFF.